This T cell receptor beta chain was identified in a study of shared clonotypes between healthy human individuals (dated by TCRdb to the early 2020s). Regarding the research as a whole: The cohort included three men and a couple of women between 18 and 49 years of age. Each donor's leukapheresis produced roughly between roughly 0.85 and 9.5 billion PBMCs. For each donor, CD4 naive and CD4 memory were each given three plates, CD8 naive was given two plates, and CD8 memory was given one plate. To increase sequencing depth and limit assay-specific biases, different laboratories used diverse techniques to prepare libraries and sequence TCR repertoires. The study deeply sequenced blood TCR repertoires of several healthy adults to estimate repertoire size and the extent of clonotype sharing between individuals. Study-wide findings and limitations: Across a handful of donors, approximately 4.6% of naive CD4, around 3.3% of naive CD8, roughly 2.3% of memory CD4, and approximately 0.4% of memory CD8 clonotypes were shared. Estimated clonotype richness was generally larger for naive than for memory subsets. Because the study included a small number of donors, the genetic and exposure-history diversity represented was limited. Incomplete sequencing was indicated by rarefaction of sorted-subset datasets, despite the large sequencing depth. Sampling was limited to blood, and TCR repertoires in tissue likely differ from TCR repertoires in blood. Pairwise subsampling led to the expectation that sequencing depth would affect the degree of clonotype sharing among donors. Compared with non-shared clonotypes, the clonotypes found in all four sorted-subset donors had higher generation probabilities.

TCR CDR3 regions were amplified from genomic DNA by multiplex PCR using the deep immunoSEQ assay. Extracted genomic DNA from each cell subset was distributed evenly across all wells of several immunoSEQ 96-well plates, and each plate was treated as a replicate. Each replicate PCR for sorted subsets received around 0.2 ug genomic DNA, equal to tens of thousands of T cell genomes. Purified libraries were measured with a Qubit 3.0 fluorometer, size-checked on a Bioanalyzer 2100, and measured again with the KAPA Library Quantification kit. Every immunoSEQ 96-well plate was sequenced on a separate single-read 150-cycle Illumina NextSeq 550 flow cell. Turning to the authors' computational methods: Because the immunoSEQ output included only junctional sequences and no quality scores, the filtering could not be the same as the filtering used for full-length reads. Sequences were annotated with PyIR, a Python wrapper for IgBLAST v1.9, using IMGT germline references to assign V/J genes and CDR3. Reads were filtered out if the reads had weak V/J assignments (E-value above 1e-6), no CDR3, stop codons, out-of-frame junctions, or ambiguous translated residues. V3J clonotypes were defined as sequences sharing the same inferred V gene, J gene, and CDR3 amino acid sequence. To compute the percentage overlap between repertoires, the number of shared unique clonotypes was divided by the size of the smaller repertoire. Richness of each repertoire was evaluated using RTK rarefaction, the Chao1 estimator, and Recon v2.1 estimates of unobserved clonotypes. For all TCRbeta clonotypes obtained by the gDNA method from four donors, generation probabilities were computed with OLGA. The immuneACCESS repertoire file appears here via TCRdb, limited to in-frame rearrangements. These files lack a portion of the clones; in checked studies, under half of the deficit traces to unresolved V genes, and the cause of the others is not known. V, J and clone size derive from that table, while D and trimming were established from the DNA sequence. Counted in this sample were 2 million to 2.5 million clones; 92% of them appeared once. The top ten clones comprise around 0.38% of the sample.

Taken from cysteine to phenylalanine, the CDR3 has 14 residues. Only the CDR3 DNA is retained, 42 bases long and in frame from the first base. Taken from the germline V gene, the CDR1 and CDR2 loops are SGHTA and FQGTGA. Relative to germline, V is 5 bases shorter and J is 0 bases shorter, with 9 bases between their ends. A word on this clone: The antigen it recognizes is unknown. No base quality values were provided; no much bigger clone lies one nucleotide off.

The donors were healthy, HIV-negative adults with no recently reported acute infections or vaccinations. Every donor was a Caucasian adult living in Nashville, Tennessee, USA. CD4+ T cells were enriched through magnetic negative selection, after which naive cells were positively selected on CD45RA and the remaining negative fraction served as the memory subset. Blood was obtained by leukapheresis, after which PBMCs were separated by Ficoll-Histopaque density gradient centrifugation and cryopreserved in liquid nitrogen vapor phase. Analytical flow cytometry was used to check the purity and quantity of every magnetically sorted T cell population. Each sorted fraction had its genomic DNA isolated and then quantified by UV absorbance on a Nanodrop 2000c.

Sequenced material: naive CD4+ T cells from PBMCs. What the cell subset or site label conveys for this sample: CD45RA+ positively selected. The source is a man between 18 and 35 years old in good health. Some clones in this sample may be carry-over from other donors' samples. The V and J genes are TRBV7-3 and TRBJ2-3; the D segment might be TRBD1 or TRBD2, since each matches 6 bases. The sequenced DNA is TGTGCCAGCAGCACCGGGGGCAGCACAGATACGCAGTATTTT. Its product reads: CASSTGGSTDTQYF.